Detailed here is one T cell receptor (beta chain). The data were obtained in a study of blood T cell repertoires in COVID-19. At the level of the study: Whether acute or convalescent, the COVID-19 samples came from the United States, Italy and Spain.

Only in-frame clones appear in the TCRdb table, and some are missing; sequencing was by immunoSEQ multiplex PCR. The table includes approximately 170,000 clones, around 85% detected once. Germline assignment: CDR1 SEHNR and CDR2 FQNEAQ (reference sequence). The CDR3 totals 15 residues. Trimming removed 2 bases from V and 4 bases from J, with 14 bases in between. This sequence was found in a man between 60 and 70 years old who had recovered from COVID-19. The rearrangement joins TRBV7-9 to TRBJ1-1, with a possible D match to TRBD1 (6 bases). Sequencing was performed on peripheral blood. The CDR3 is CASSLTQGIPTEAFF. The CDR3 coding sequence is TGTGCCAGCAGCTTAACCCAGGGGATCCCCACTGAAGCTTTCTTT.